A single TCR beta chain is shown here with its context. The entry originates in a study of identical twins. TCRdb itself ran the 5' RACE reads through MiXCR, one entry per CDR3 protein. The sample yields about 250,000 distinct CDR3 sequences, 7.5% seen once. There are 17 residues in the CDR3. The V gene's germline CDR1 is LGHNA and CDR2 YNFKEQ. V was trimmed by 3 bases and J by 0 bases, leaving 16 bases between them. The same data also went into a second study, on yellow fever vaccine responses in identical twins.

The sequenced material came from CD8+ T cells sorted from blood. The clonotype originates from a woman aged 18-29 years in good health. The chain has TRBV4-2 and TRBJ2-3; maybe TRBD2 (5 bases). The CDR3 bases are TGTGCCAGCAGCCACTATTACGGGGTTCCTAGCACAGATACGCAGTATTTT. As protein: CASSHYYGVPSTDTQYF.